This T cell receptor beta chain emerged from a study of CD8 T cells in Susac syndrome. The CDR3 has 17 residues. CDR1 and CDR2 (germline): LGHDT, YNNKEL (reference sequence). With 0 bases removed from V and 8 bases from J, the gap between germline ends came to 22 bases. This clonotype showed up just once. Random hexamers were used to reverse transcribe an amount of roughly 0.5 to 1 ug RNA. An immunoSEQ multiplex PCR amplified TCR beta CDR3 over 54 Vbeta and 13 Jbeta. MiXCR, run by TCRdb on the immunoSEQ multiplex PCR reads, gives a single entry per CDR3 protein. This sample has under 200,000 distinct CDR3 sequences, with 90% to 95% found just once.

The receptor's source is a human donor with multiple sclerosis. The sample consisted of CD8+ T cells from PBMCs. The V gene is TRBV3-1, the J gene TRBJ1-1, with D perhaps TRBD1 (5 bases). As DNA, the CDR3 is TGTGCCAGCAGCCAAGATCTAAGGGACCTTTGGGCAGCCGAAGCTTTCTTT. This translates into CASSQDLRDLWAAEAFF. Supplemented by reference TRBV3-1 and TRBJ1-1, the full variable domain reads DTAVSQTPKYLVTQMGNDKSIKCEQNLGHDTMYWYKQDSKKFLKIMFSYNNKELIINETVPNRFSPKSPDKAHLNLHINSLELGDSAVYFCASSQDLRDLWAAEAFFGQGTRLTVV.